This T cell receptor (beta chain) was obtained from a study of T cells in Graves' hyperthyroidism and ophthalmopathy. Regarding the study as a whole: A 13 V-J model separated ophthalmopathy from stable hyperthyroidism.

As concerns this clonotype: Its target is not known.

With 2 bases clipped from V and 2 bases from J, the junction kept 5 bases outside the gene matches. The germline gives CDR1 SGHTA, CDR2 FQGTGA. The CDR3 spans 16 residues. What was amplified from RNA transcripts were TCR beta CDR3 regions. The HTBI primer set was used in a first-round RT-PCR of the TCR CDR3. TCRdb called the multiplex PCR reads again in MiXCR, with one record for every CDR3 protein. The table lists 250,000 or so distinct CDR3 sequences, less than 15% of them singletons. V and J are TRBV7-3 and TRBJ2-3, with 9 nucleotides matching TRBD1. Sequencing was done on a sample of blood. This receptor was identified in a woman aged 40 to 55 with Graves' hyperthyroidism that later progressed to Graves' ophthalmopathy. Here the CDR3 reads CASSLSGTGYTDTQYF. The DNA for the CDR3 is TGTGCCAGCAGCTTATCTGGGACAGGGTACACAGATACGCAGTATTTT.